These 24 T cell receptor beta chains originate from one sample sequenced in a study of blood T cell repertoires in COVID-19. Here immunoSEQ multiplex PCR was the method, and the copy in TCRdb shows in-frame clones only, minus some. The data show under 250,000 clones, 75% to 90% seen once. What was sequenced was peripheral blood. The receptors come from a woman in her sixties or seventies with active or convalescent COVID-19.

The chain links TRBV7-2 to TRBJ2-7; 15 positions match TRBD2. Germline V lookup: CDR1 SGHTA, CDR2 FQGNSA. Germline trimming cut 6 bases from V and 2 bases from J; bases unmatched to any gene: 11. The CDR3 length is 18 residues. As DNA, the CDR3 is TGTGCCAGCAGTACGGGACTAGCGGGAGGTACCCCCCCCTACGAGCAGTACTTC. Its translation: CASSTGLAGGTPPYEQYF.

The genes are TRBV3-1 (or the pseudogene TRBV3-2) and TRBJ1-5; 8 bases line up with TRBD1. Trimming removed 3 bases from V and 0 bases from J; junction bases left unmatched: 4. The germline CDR1 and CDR2 sequences are LGHDT and YNNKEL (reference sequence). The CDR3 totals 16 residues. CDR3 coding DNA: TGTGCCAGCAGCCATGGGACAGGAGTTAGCAATCAGCCCCAGCATTTT. Amino acids: CASSHGTGVSNQPQHF.

The chain has TRBV30 and TRBJ1-2; 7 bases align to TRBD1. The CDR3 sequence is 15 residues long. Germline CDR1 GTSNPN, CDR2 SVGIG (reference sequence). V shed 3 bases, J shed 8 bases, and the junction held 15 bases outside the gene matches. Written as DNA, the CDR3 is TGTGCCTGGAGGAAGCGACAGGGAGACATAAGGGGCTACACCTTC. It yields the protein CAWRKRQGDIRGYTF.

The V call is TRBV7-2, the J call TRBJ1-2; a weak D match, TRBD1 (5 bases). The length of the CDR3 is 14 residues. V was cut by 11 bases and J by 7 bases, with 23 bases left in between. Germline assignment: CDR1 SGHTA and CDR2 FQGNSA. CDR3 amino acids: CAGGAAGTRSGYTF. The CDR3 DNA reads TGTGCCGGCGGGGCGGCGGGGACTAGGAGTGGCTACACCTTC.

This chain connects TRBV7-2 to TRBJ2-7, with TRBD2 identical over 7 bases. V lost 5 bases, J lost 2 bases, and 9 bases stayed unmatched. This CDR3 region has 15 residues. Germline V gives CDR1 SGHTA, CDR2 FQGNSA. The CDR3 sequence is CASSLQLGRAYEQYF. In DNA form, the CDR3 reads TGTGCCAGCAGCCTCCAGCTAGGGAGGGCCTACGAGCAGTACTTC. The whole variable domain, remainder taken from reference TRBV7-2 and TRBJ2-7, is GAGVSQSPSNKVTEKGKDVELRCDPISGHTALYWYRQSLGQGLEFLIYFQGNSAPDKSGLPSDRFSAERTGGSVSTLTIQRTQQEDSAVYLCASSLQLGRAYEQYFGPGTRLTVT.

The chain couples TRBV7-9 to TRBJ2-7; tentatively, D is TRBD1 (5 bases). Trimming stripped 0 bases from V and 0 bases from J, with 9 bases between. This CDR3 contains 15 residues. In germline, CDR1 is SEHNR, CDR2 FQNEAQ (reference sequence). CDR3 DNA: TGTGCCAGCAGCTTAGCTGGTAGGGGCTCCTACGAGCAGTACTTC. This codes for CASSLAGRGSYEQYF.

The rearrangement joins TRBV6-5 to TRBJ1-5; 7 bases align to TRBD1. CDR1 MNHEY and CDR2 SVGAGI come from the germline V gene. The CDR3 loop spans 13 amino acids. V gave up 6 bases and J gave up 5 bases; unmatched junction bases: 4. CDR3 residues: CASRPGGYQPQHF. The CDR3 nucleotides read TGTGCCAGCAGACCAGGGGGTTATCAGCCCCAGCATTTT.

The V and J genes are TRBV5-5 and TRBJ2-7; D not certain. Germline V gene data show CDR1 as SGHKS and CDR2 as YYEKEE (reference sequence). The germline V and J ends were trimmed by 2 bases and 3 bases, with 9 bases remaining between them. The CDR3 totals 13 residues. This CDR3 reads CASSFPPFYEQYF. The CDR3 nucleotides are TGTGCCAGCAGCTTCCCTCCCTTCTACGAGCAGTACTTC.

This chain joins TRBV7-3 and TRBJ2-1; TRBD2 agrees at 14 bases. In germline, CDR1 is SGHTA, CDR2 FQGTGA. V lost 5 bases to trimming and J lost 10 bases; unmatched junction nucleotides: 10. This CDR3 region has 16 residues. The DNA of the CDR3 is TGTGCCAGCAGCCCCGCCGGACTAGCGGGGGGAGGGGAGCAGTTCTTC. Translation: CASSPAGLAGGGEQFF.

This rearrangement joins TRBV2 to TRBJ1-3; D possibly corresponds to TRBD1 (6 bases). In germline, CDR1 is SNHLY, CDR2 FYNNEI. The CDR3 has 13 residues. Trimming pared 7 bases from V and 4 bases from J, leaving 11 bases between. This CDR3 is CASTTGLGNTIYF. The CDR3 DNA follows: TGTGCCAGCACCACAGGGCTCGGAAACACCATATATTTT.

The chain carries TRBV7-9 and TRBJ1-2, with TRBD1 identical over 7 bases. The germline V gene encodes CDR1 SEHNR and CDR2 FQNEAQ (reference sequence). CDR3 size: 16 residues. V lost 5 bases, J lost 2 bases, and 11 bases stayed unmatched. The CDR3 spells CASSPQVGQVNYGYTF. The CDR3 region has the DNA TGTGCCAGCAGCCCCCAAGTTGGACAGGTGAACTATGGCTACACCTTC. Full variable domain (rest looked up from reference TRBV7-9 and TRBJ1-2): DTGVSQNPRHKITKRGQNVTFRCDPISEHNRLYWYRQTLGQGPEFLTYFQNEAQLEKSRLLSDRFSAERPKGSFSTLEIQRTEQGDSAMYLCASSPQVGQVNYGYTFGSGTRLTVV.

Only one count was recorded for this clone. This chain uses TRBV19 with TRBJ2-5, with TRBD1 matching over 7 bases. Trimming cost V 6 bases and J 0 bases; bases outside gene matches: 4. The germline V gene encodes CDR1 LNHDA and CDR2 SQIVND (reference sequence). The CDR3 has 14 residues. The CDR3 sequence: CASSRTGDQETQYF. As DNA, the CDR3 is TGTGCCAGTAGCAGAACAGGGGACCAAGAGACCCAGTACTTC.

V usage is TRBV14 and J usage is TRBJ2-2, with D tentatively TRBD1 (6 bases). Germline V gene sequence: CDR1 SGHDN, CDR2 FVKESK. The V end lost 1 base, the J end lost 8 bases, and 20 bases lay between the germline ends. This CDR3 spans 17 amino acids. In DNA form, the CDR3 reads TGTGCCAGCAGCCAAGCGTCCGGGACACCGGTGGGTGGGGAGCTGTTTTTT. Translation: CASSQASGTPVGGELFF.

The chain is built from TRBV18 and TRBJ2-7, with a tentative D call TRBD1 (5 bases). The germline CDR1 and CDR2 sequences are KGHSH and LQKENI. Trimming left V 4 bases short and J 7 bases short, with 14 bases between. There are 13 residues in the CDR3. The CDR3 loop reads CASSHDSSREQYF. Written as DNA, the CDR3 is TGTGCCAGCTCACATGACAGCTCTCGGGAGCAGTACTTC.

This clone was counted only a few times. The rearrangement links TRBV5-4 to TRBJ1-1; D is undetermined. The CDR3 is made up of 15 amino acids. CDR1 is SGHNT and CDR2 is YYREEE in the germline V gene (reference sequence). Trimming took off 3 bases at V and 0 bases at J, with 12 bases between the two ends. CDR3 amino acids: CASSSSGSVNTEAFF. In nucleotides, the CDR3 is TGTGCCAGCAGCTCCTCCGGGTCAGTGAACACTGAAGCTTTCTTT.

This chain links TRBV3-1 (or the pseudogene TRBV3-2) with TRBJ2-1; D unclear. V gave up 8 bases and J gave up 3 bases, with 14 bases separating them. The CDR3 runs 14 residues. The germline gives CDR1 LGHDT, CDR2 YNNKEL (reference sequence). The CDR3 nucleotides read TGTGCCAGCCAGCCCCAAGACATCTACAATGAGCAGTTCTTC. Protein: CASQPQDIYNEQFF.

The rearrangement links TRBV4-1 to TRBJ2-1; TRBD1 matches at 8 bases. V trimming: 1 base; J trimming: 7 bases; junction bases outside the gene matches: 9. Germline CDR1 MGHRA, CDR2 YSYEKL. CDR3 size: 16 residues. CDR3 protein: CASSQVPQGAMNEQFF. CDR3 DNA sequence: TGCGCCAGCAGCCAAGTCCCCCAGGGGGCTATGAATGAGCAGTTCTTC.

The V call is TRBV6-5, the J call TRBJ1-1; TRBD1 matches at 8 bases. Looked up from germline, CDR1 is MNHEY and CDR2 is SVGAGI. The CDR3 runs 16 residues. V trimming: 3 bases; J trimming: 3 bases; junction bases outside the gene matches: 9. The CDR3 DNA follows: TGTGCCAGCAGTTATACATCCCGGACAGGGTACACTGAAGCTTTCTTT. This codes for CASSYTSRTGYTEAFF.

V and J are TRBV2 and TRBJ1-6; D possibly corresponds to TRBD1 (5 bases). V dropped 8 bases and J dropped 11 bases, with 19 bases sitting between them. Germline CDR1 reads SNHLY; CDR2 reads FYNNEI. The CDR3 spans 14 residues. The CDR3 nucleotides are TGTGCCAGCCGGTCAGCGTTGGGGGGAACACCCCTCCACTTT. Translating it yields CASRSALGGTPLHF.

Concerning this clone: Other nucleotide sequences from this sample produce the same CDR3. The rearrangement joins TRBV12-3 or TRBV12-4 to TRBJ2-1; D is unresolved. This CDR3 is built from 13 residues. V lost 2 bases to trimming and J lost 2 bases, with 4 bases between them. CDR3 coding DNA: TGTGCCAGCAGTTTACAAACCTACAATGAGCAGTTCTTC. It translates to CASSLQTYNEQFF.

J is TRBJ1-1 and V is TRBV7-7; 9 bases map to TRBD1. The CDR3 covers 16 residues. Germline V gene sequence: CDR1 SSHAT, CDR2 FNYEAQ (reference sequence). V was clipped by 7 bases and J by 0 bases; unmatched bases: 9. Here the CDR3 reads CASKTGGFGMNTEAFF. CDR3 sequence (DNA): TGTGCCAGCAAGACAGGGGGTTTTGGGATGAACACTGAAGCTTTCTTT.

This clone was picked up a small number of times. The chain carries TRBV4-1 and TRBJ1-5; 8 bases match TRBD1. The CDR3 runs to 16 residues. V shed 1 base, J shed 3 bases, and the junction held 5 bases outside the gene matches. CDR1 is MGHRA and CDR2 is YSYEKL in the germline V gene. This chain's CDR3 is CASSQVPDRDNQPQHF. CDR3 coding DNA: TGCGCCAGCAGCCAAGTTCCGGACAGGGACAATCAGCCCCAGCATTTT.

CDR3 loop: CASSFGLDSFYEQYF. CDR3 in DNA: TGTGCCAGCAGCTTTGGCTTGGACAGCTTCTACGAGCAGTACTTC. This chain links TRBV5-6 with TRBJ2-7; D is perhaps TRBD1 (6 bases). Germline V lookup: CDR1 SGHDT, CDR2 YYEEEE. The CDR3 is 15 amino acids. The V end lost 2 bases, the J end lost 3 bases, and 15 bases lay between the germline ends. The full variable domain, completed using reference TRBV5-6 and TRBJ2-7, is DAGVTQSPTHLIKTRGQQVTLRCSPKSGHDTVSWYQQALGQGPQFIFQYYEEEERQRGNFPDRFSGHQFPNYSSELNVNALLLGDSALYLCASSFGLDSFYEQYFGPGTRLTVT.

The V call is TRBV20-1, the J call TRBJ2-7, with TRBD2 as a possible D gene (6 bases). V was pared by 3 bases and J by 2 bases, with 17 bases between. Germline loops: CDR1 DFQATT, CDR2 SNEGSKA (reference sequence). The CDR3 contains 15 residues. CDR3 nucleotide sequence: TGCAGTGCTAGTTATGGAGGGGATGAGCCCTACGAGCAGTACTTC. Translating it yields CSASYGGDEPYEQYF.